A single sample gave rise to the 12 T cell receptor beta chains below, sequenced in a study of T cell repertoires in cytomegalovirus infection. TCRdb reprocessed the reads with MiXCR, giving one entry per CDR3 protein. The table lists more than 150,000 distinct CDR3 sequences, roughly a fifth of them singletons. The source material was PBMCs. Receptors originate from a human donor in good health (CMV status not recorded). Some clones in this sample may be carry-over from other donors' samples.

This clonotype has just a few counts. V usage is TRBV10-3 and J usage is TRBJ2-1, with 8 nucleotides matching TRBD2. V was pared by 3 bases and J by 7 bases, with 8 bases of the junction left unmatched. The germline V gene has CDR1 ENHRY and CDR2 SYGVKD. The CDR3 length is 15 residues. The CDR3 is CAISEGAGVKNEQFF. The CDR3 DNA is TGTGCCATCAGTGAAGGAGCGGGAGTAAAAAATGAGCAGTTCTTC.

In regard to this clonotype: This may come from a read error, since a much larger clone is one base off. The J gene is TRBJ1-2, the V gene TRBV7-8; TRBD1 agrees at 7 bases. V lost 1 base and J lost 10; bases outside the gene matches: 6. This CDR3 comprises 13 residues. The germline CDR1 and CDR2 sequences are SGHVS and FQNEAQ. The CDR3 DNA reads TGTGCCAGCAGCTTAGTTCAGGGGGATGTCTACACCTTC. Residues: CASSLVQGDVYTF.

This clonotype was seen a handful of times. The CDR3 DNA reads TGCAGTGCTAGTCCGTGGACAGGGCAAGCCTACGAGCAGTACTTC. Translation gives CSASPWTGQAYEQYF. This chain links TRBV20-1 with TRBJ2-7, with 8 bases lining up with TRBD1. The V segment lost 3 bases and the J segment 2 bases; nucleotides outside the gene matches: 9. The CDR3 spans 15 residues. Germline CDR1 is DFQATT and CDR2 is SNEGSKA (reference sequence).

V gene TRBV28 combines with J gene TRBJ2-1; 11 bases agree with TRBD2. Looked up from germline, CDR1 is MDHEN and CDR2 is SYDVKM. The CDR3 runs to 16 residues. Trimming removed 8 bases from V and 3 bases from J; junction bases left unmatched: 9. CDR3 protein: CASLGLAGPLYNEQFF. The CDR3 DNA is TGTGCCAGCCTCGGACTAGCGGGTCCCCTCTACAATGAGCAGTTCTTC.

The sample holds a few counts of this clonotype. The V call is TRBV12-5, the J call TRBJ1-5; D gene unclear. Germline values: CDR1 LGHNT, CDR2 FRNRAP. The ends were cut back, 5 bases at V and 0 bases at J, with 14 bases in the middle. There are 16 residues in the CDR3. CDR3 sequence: CASGSGVRYSNQPQHF. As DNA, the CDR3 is TGTGCTAGTGGTAGCGGTGTCCGGTATAGCAATCAGCCCCAGCATTTT.

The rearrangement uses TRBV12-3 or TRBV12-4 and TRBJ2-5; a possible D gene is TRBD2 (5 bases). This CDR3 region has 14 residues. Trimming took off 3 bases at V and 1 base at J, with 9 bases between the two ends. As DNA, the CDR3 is TGTGCCAGCAGTTTCACGGGGATCCAAGAGACCCAGTACTTC. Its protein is CASSFTGIQETQYF.

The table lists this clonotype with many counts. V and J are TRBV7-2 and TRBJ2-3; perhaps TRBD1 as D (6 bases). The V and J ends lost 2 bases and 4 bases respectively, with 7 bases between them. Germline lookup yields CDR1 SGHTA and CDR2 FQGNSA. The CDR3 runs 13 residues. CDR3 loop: CASSLQGPDTQYF. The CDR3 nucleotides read TGTGCCAGCAGCTTACAGGGGCCAGATACGCAGTATTTT.

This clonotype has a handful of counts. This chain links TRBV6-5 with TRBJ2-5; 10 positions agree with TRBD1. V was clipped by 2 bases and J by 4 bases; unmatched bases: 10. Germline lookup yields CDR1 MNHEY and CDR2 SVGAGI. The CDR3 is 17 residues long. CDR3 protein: CASSYRPGQGLGETQYF. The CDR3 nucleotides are TGTGCCAGCAGTTACCGTCCGGGACAGGGGTTGGGAGAGACCCAGTACTTC.

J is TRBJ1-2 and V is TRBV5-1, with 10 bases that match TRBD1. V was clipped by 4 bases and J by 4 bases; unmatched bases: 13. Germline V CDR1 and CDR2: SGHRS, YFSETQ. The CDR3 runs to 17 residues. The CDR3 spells CASSPGTGAVRSYGYTF. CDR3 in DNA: TGCGCCAGCAGCCCCGGGACAGGGGCAGTAAGGAGCTATGGCTACACCTTC.

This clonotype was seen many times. The CDR3 region is CASSLEKAGHHYGYTF. The DNA of the CDR3 is TGTGCCAGCAGCTTAGAAAAGGCAGGGCACCACTATGGCTACACCTTC. The chain has TRBV7-8 and TRBJ1-2; maybe TRBD1 (5 bases). This CDR3 is 16 amino acids long. In germline, CDR1 is SGHVS, CDR2 FQNEAQ. V shed 1 base and J shed 3 bases, with 15 bases lying between them.

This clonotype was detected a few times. CDR3 sequence (DNA): TGTGCCAGCAGTGCCTGGACAGGGGGTGTCAACACTGAAGCTTTCTTT. It is translated as CASSAWTGGVNTEAFF. This sequence joins TRBV28 and TRBJ1-1; 10 bases align to TRBD1. V lost 5 bases and J lost 2; bases outside the gene matches: 8. Germline CDR1 MDHEN, CDR2 SYDVKM. The CDR3 loop spans 16 amino acids.

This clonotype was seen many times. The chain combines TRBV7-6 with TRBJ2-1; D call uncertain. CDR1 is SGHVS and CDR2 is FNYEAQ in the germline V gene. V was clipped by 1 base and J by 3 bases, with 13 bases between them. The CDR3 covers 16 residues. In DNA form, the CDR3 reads TGTGCCAGCAGCTTAGAGACGCGAAAAAACTACAATGAGCAGTTCTTC. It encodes CASSLETRKNYNEQFF.